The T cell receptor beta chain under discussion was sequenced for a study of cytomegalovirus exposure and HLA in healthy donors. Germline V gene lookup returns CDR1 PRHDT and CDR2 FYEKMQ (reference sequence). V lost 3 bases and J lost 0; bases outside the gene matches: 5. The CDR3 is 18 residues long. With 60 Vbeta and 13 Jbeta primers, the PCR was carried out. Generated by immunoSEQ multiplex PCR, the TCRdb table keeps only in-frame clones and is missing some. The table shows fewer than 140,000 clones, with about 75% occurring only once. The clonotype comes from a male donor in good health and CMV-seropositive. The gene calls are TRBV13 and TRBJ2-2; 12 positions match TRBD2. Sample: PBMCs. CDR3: CASSLRLAGDPNTGELFF. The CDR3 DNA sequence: TGTGCCAGCAGCTTGAGACTAGCGGGGGACCCGAACACCGGGGAGCTGTTTTTT. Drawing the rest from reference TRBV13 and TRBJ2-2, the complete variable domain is AAGVIQSPRHLIKEKRETATLKCYPIPRHDTVYWYQQGPGQDPQFLISFYEKMQSDKGSIPDRFSAQQFSDYHSELNMSSLELGDSALYFCASSLRLAGDPNTGELFFGEGSRLTVL.